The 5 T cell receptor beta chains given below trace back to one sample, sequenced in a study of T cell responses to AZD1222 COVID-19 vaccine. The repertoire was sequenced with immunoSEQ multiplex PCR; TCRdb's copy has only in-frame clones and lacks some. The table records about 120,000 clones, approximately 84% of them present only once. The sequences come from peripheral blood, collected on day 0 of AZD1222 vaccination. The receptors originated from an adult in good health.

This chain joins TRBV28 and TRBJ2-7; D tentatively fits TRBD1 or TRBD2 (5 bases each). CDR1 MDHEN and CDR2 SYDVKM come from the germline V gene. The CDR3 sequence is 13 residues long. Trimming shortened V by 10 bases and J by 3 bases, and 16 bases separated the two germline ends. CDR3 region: CATRGTSYYEQYF. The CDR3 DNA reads TGTGCCACTCGAGGGACCTCTTACTACGAGCAGTACTTC.

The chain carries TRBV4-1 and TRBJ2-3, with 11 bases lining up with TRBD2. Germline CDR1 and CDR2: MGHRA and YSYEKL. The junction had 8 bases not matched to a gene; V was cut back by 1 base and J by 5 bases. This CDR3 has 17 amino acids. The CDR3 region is CASSQGVAGGPRDTQYF. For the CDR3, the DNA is TGCGCCAGCAGCCAAGGGGTAGCGGGAGGGCCGAGAGATACGCAGTATTTT.

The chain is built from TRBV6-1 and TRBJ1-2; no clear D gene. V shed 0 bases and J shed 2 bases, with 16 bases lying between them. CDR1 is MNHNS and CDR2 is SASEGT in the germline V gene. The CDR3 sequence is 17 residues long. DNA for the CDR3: TGTGCCAGCAGTGAAGCGCTTCTAGCTTGGACCAACTATGGCTACACCTTC. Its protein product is CASSEALLAWTNYGYTF.

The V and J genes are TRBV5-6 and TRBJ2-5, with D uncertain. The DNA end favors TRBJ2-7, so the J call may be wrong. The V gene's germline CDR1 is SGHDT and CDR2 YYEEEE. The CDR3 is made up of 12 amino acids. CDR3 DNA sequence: TGTGCCAGCAGCGGGTTGACCTACGAGCAGTACTTC. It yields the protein CASSGLTYEQYF.

In DNA form, the CDR3 reads TGTGCCAGCAGTTTACAGGGAGAGTGGACAGATACGCAGTATTTT. Amino acids: CASSLQGEWTDTQYF. J is TRBJ2-3 and V is TRBV27; the D call may be TRBD1 or TRBD2 (5 bases each). Germline V lookup: CDR1 MNHEY, CDR2 SMNVEV (reference sequence). This CDR3 is built from 15 residues. Trimming shortened V by 2 bases and J by 3 bases, and 12 bases separated the two germline ends.